This T cell receptor (beta chain) derives from a study of T-cell reconstitution after alpha-beta-depleted transplantation in children. Study-level results: One year after transplant, T-cell counts and diversity came mostly from newly produced T cells. Approximately two months post-transplant, alpha-beta T cells reportedly originated from several hundred expanded graft clones. Surviving recipient T cells and thymic progenitors produced the high day-60 TCRbeta diversity seen in some patients.

During its preparation, the TCRbeta library received unique molecular identifiers. MiXCR, run by TCRdb on the PCR reads, gives a single entry per CDR3 protein. The profile shows approximately 500,000 distinct CDR3 sequences, roughly 27% of them singletons. Concerning this clonotype itself: Its antigen is as yet unknown.

V shed 1 base, J shed 2 bases, and the junction held 11 bases outside the gene matches. The CDR3 runs to 17 residues. CDR1 is DFQATT, CDR2 SNEGSKA, per germline (reference sequence). This TCR was sampled from a boy under two years old with Wiskott-Aldrich syndrome, due to receive a stem cell transplant. Here the sequenced sample was PBMCs, taken before TCRalphabeta/CD19-depleted stem cell transplant. V gene TRBV20-1 combines with J gene TRBJ2-3; 8 positions agree with TRBD2. In DNA, the CDR3 is TGCAGTGCTAGAGGATGGGTAGCGGGGTACACCACAGATACGCAGTATTTT. Amino acid sequence: CSARGWVAGYTTDTQYF.